Listed here are 20 T cell receptor beta chains from one sample, sequenced in a study of T cell responses to AZD1222 COVID-19 vaccine. Only in-frame clones appear in the TCRdb table, and some are missing; sequencing was by immunoSEQ multiplex PCR. The sample holds 180,000 or so clones, approximately 92% seen once. The material was peripheral blood, obtained on day 0 of AZD1222 vaccination. Receptor source: an adult in good health.

The V gene is TRBV6-5, the J gene TRBJ2-5; D remains unclear. V lost 5 bases and J 5 bases, leaving 12 bases between the germline ends. Germline CDR1 and CDR2: MNHEY and SVGAGI. The CDR3 spans 13 residues. As DNA, the CDR3 is TGTGCCAGCAGTAGACAAGTCCGGGAGACCCAGTACTTC. Translation gives CASSRQVRETQYF.

CDR3 in DNA: TGTGCCAGCAGCCAATCCCTGATCGTCGCTAGCGGGGAAGAGACCCAGTACTTC. Its translation is CASSQSLIVASGEETQYF. The V gene is TRBV4-2, the J gene TRBJ2-5, with TRBD2 identical over 9 bases. The junction had 13 bases not matched to a gene; V was cut back by 2 bases and J by 3 bases. CDR1 LGHNA and CDR2 YNFKEQ come from the germline V gene. The CDR3 has 18 amino acids.

The chain carries TRBV7-9 and TRBJ2-3; D is perhaps TRBD1 (5 bases). The germline CDR1 and CDR2 sequences are SEHNR and FQNEAQ (reference sequence). This CDR3 region has 14 residues. V gave up 3 bases and J gave up 10 bases, with 17 bases separating them. CDR3 DNA: TGTGCCAGCAGCTTCGAAACGGGCAGGGATCCGCAGTATTTT. It codes for CASSFETGRDPQYF.

The chain combines TRBV5-4 with TRBJ2-3; 10 bases are shared with TRBD2. The CDR3 is made up of 14 amino acids. The germline V gene encodes CDR1 SGHNT and CDR2 YYREEE (reference sequence). The junction had 4 bases not matched to a gene; V was cut back by 3 bases and J by 6 bases. CDR3 DNA sequence: TGTGCCAGCAGCTCTAGCGGGAGATCGGATACGCAGTATTTT. Translated: CASSSSGRSDTQYF.

The count of this clone is one. This chain uses TRBV3-1 (or the pseudogene TRBV3-2) with TRBJ2-1; D is possibly TRBD1 or TRBD2 (5 bases each). Germline V lookup: CDR1 LGHDT, CDR2 YNNKEL (reference sequence). V was pared by 2 bases and J by 1 base, with 15 bases between. The CDR3 contains 17 residues. CDR3 residues: CASSQITEGNSYNEQFF. CDR3 bases: TGTGCCAGCAGCCAAATTACAGAGGGGAATTCCTACAATGAGCAGTTCTTC.

The chain employs TRBV14 and TRBJ2-1; TRBD1 agrees at 10 bases. The CDR3 has 14 residues. Trimming cost V 8 bases and J 8 bases; bases outside gene matches: 9. Germline V CDR1 and CDR2: SGHDN, FVKESK. The CDR3 loop is CASADRGALDEQFF. The CDR3 DNA sequence: TGTGCCAGCGCGGACAGGGGGGCTCTGGATGAGCAGTTCTTC.

V and J are TRBV2 and TRBJ2-2, with D possibly TRBD2 on 5 matching bases. V was cut by 1 base and J by 4 bases, with 16 bases left in between. The CDR3 is 17 amino acids. Germline loops: CDR1 SNHLY, CDR2 FYNNEI. CDR3 DNA sequence: TGTGCCAGCAGTGAAGTAGGCGGAGGTCCAATCACCGGGGAGCTGTTTTTT. Encoded protein: CASSEVGGGPITGELFF.

V is TRBV5-6 and J is TRBJ2-3; 15 nucleotides line up with TRBD2. This CDR3 region has 19 residues. The V gene end was trimmed by 4 bases and the J gene end by 5 bases; junction bases not matched to a gene: 14. Germline V CDR1 and CDR2: SGHDT, YYEEEE. The CDR3 loop reads CASSLGLAGGTTERDTQYF. The CDR3 DNA follows: TGTGCCAGCAGCCTCGGACTAGCGGGAGGGACCACAGAGAGAGATACGCAGTATTTT.

The chain has TRBV4-1 and TRBJ2-2, with TRBD1 as a possible D gene (6 bases). Germline CDR1 and CDR2: MGHRA and YSYEKL. Trimming took off 0 bases at V and 5 bases at J, with 10 bases between the two ends. The CDR3 contains 15 residues. The DNA of the CDR3 is TGCGCCAGCAGCCAAGATCAGGGGCGAACCGGGGAGCTGTTTTTT. This gives the protein CASSQDQGRTGELFF.

A single count supports this clone. This chain uses TRBV5-6 with TRBJ1-1, with D possibly matching TRBD1 (5 bases). The CDR3 loop spans 14 amino acids. Germline-derived CDR1 and CDR2 are SGHDT and YYEEEE. Trimming removed 2 bases from V and 11 bases from J, with 19 bases in between. CDR3 loop: CASSFTEGGGHAFF. The CDR3 DNA is TGTGCCAGCAGCTTCACCGAAGGCGGGGGTCACGCTTTCTTT.

This rearrangement joins TRBV5-1 to TRBJ2-7; TRBD2 matches at 14 bases. With V trimmed by 3 bases and J by 6 bases, 8 bases remained unmatched. This CDR3 is 16 amino acids long. Germline V gene lookup returns CDR1 SGHRS and CDR2 YFSETQ. Written as DNA, the CDR3 is TGCGCCAGCAGCTGGGGGGGACTAGCGGGAGAGTCCGAGCAGTACTTC. Amino acid sequence: CASSWGGLAGESEQYF.

In this sample, this clone turned up once. This rearrangement joins TRBV15 to TRBJ1-2; 10 bases line up with TRBD1. There are 15 residues in the CDR3. The junction had 4 bases not matched to a gene; V was cut back by 1 base and J by 5 bases. Germline values: CDR1 LNHNV, CDR2 YYDKDF (reference sequence). The CDR3 protein is CATSRGQGARYGYTF. CDR3 DNA: TGTGCCACCAGCAGAGGACAGGGGGCCAGGTATGGCTACACCTTC.

The rearrangement uses TRBV5-1 and TRBJ2-3; D unresolved. V was trimmed by 0 bases and J by 0 bases, leaving 17 bases between them. The CDR3 length is 18 residues. Germline V CDR1 and CDR2: SGHRS, YFSETQ. The CDR3 loop reads CASSLGFRTGPSTDTQYF. The CDR3 nucleotides are TGCGCCAGCAGCTTGGGCTTTAGGACGGGTCCTAGCACAGATACGCAGTATTTT.

This sequence joins TRBV7-9 and TRBJ2-7; tentative D call: TRBD2 (6 bases). The CDR3 consists of 16 residues. The V gene lost 2 bases and the J gene lost 4 bases, with 18 bases spanning the gap. Germline V lookup: CDR1 SEHNR, CDR2 FQNEAQ (reference sequence). The CDR3 loop is CASSLYGGLRIYEQYF. CDR3 DNA sequence: TGTGCCAGCAGCTTATACGGGGGTCTCCGGATTTACGAGCAGTACTTC.

This clone showed up just a few times. The chain has TRBV5-1 and TRBJ1-1; no definite D call. V shed 2 bases and J shed 0 bases, with 8 bases lying between them. Germline-derived CDR1 and CDR2 are SGHRS and YFSETQ. This CDR3 is 14 amino acids long. CDR3 in amino acids: CASSFSVLNTEAFF. For the CDR3, the DNA is TGCGCCAGCAGCTTTTCAGTTTTGAACACTGAAGCTTTCTTT.

The CDR3: CASSQGTVETQYF. DNA for the CDR3: TGTGCCAGCAGCCAAGGGACAGTTGAGACCCAGTACTTC. The chain employs TRBV3-1 (or the pseudogene TRBV3-2) and TRBJ2-5; D may be TRBD1 (6 bases). The CDR3 contains 13 residues. Germline values: CDR1 LGHDT, CDR2 YNNKEL (reference sequence). The V and J ends lost 1 base and 5 bases respectively, with 8 bases between them.

The chain joins TRBV6-5 to TRBJ1-1, with D tentatively TRBD1 (5 bases). The CDR3 is made up of 13 amino acids. The V gene lost 2 bases and the J gene lost 3 bases, with 7 bases spanning the gap. Germline values: CDR1 MNHEY, CDR2 SVGAGI. CDR3 in amino acids: CASSYRDDTEAFF. DNA for the CDR3: TGTGCCAGCAGTTACAGGGACGACACTGAAGCTTTCTTT.

The rearrangement uses TRBV5-1 and TRBJ1-2; 7 bases line up with TRBD1. Germline trimming cut 1 base from V and 2 bases from J; bases unmatched to any gene: 8. Germline V gene sequence: CDR1 SGHRS, CDR2 YFSETQ. This CDR3 has 16 amino acids. DNA of the CDR3: TGCGCCAGCAGCTTGAATACAGGGGTGTCAAACTATGGCTACACCTTC. Encoded protein: CASSLNTGVSNYGYTF.

The chain uses TRBV12-2 and TRBJ2-2. TRBV12-2 is labeled a pseudogene. This CDR3 is built from 17 residues. The CDR3 protein is CASRLVCPQTNTGELFF. In DNA, the CDR3 is TGTGCAAGTCGCTTAGTTTGTCCGCAAACGAACACCGGGGAGCTGTTTTTT.

The table lists this clone with a count of one. The rearrangement uses TRBV5-1 and TRBJ1-3; 11 bases are shared with TRBD1. The J segment lost 6 bases and the V segment lost 4 bases, leaving 6 bases of the junction unmatched. The CDR3 length is 15 residues. Germline lookup yields CDR1 SGHRS and CDR2 YFSETQ. The CDR3 loop reads CASSGTGGTENTIYF. In DNA, the CDR3 is TGCGCCAGCAGCGGGACAGGGGGGACAGAAAACACCATATATTTT.